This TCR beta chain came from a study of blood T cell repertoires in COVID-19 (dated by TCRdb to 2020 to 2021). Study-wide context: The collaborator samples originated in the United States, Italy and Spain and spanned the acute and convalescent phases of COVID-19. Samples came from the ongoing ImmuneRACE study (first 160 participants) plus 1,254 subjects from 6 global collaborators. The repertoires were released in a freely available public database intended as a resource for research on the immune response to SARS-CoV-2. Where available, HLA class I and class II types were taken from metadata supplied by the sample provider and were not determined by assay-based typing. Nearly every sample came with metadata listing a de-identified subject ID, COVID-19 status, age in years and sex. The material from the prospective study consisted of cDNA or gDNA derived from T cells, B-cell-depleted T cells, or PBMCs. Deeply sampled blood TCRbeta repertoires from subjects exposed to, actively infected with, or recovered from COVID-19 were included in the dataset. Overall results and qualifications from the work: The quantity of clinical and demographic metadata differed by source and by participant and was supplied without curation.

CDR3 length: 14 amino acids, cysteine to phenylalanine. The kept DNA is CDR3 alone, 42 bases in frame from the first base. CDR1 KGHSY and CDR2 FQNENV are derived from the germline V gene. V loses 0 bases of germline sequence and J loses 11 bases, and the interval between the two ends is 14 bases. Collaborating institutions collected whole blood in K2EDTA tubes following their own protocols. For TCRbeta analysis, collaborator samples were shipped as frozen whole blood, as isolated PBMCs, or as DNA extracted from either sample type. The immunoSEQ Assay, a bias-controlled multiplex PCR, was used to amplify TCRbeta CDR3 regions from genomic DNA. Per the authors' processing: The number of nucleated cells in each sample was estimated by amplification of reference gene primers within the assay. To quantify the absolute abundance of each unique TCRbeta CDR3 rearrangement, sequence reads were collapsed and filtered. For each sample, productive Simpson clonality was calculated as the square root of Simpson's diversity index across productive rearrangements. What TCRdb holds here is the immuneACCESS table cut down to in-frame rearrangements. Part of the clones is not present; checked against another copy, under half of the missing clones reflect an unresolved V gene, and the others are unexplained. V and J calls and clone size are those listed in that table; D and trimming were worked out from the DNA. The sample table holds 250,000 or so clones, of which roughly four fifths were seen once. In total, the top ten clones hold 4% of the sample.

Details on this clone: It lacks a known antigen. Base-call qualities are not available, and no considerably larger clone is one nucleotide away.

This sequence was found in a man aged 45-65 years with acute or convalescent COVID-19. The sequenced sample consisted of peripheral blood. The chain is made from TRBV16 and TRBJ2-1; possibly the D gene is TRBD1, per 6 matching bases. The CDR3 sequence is CASSQSRTEKKQFF. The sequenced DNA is TGTGCCAGCAGCCAATCCCGGACAGAAAAAAAGCAGTTCTTC. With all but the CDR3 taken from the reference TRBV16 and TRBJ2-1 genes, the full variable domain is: GEEVAQTPKHLVRGEGQKAKLYCAPIKGHSYVFWYQQVLKNEFKFLISFQNENVFDETGMPKERFSAKCLPNSPCSLEIQATKLEDSAVYFCASSQSRTEKKQFFGPGTRLTVL.